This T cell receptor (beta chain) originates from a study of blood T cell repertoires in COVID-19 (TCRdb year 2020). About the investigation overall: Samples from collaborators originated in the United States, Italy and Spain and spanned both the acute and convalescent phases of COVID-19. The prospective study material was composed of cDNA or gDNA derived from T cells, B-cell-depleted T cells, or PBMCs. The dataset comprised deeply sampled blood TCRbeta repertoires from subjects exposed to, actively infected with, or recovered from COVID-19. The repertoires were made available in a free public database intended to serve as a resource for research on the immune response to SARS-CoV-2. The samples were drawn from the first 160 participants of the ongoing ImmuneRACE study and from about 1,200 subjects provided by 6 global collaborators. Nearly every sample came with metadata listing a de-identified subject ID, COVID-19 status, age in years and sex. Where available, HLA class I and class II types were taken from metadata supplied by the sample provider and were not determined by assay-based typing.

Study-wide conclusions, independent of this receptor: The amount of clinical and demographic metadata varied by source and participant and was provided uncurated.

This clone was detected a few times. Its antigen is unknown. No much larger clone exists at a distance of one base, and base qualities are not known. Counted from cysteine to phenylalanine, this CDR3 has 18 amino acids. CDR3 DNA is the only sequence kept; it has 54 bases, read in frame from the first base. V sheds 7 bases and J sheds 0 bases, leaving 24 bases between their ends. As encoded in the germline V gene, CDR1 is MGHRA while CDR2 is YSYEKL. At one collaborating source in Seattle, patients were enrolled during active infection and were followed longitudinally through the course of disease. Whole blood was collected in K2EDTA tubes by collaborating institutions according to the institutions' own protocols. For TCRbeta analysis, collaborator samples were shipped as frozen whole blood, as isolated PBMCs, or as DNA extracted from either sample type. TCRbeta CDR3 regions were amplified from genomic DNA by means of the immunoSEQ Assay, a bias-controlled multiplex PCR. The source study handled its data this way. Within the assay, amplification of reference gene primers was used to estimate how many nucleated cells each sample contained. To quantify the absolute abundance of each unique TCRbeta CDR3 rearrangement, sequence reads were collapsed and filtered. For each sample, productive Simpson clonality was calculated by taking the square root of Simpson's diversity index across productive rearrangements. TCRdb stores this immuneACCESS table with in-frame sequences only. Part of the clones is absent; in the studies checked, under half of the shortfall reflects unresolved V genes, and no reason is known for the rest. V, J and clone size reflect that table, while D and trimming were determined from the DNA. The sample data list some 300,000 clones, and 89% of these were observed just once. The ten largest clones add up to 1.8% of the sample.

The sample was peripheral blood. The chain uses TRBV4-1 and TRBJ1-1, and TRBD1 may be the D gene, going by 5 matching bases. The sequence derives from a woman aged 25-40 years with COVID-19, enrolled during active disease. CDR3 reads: CASTYRWVREEMNTEAFF. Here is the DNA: TGCGCCAGCACATACCGCTGGGTCAGGGAGGAGATGAACACTGAAGCTTTCTTT.